This T cell receptor (beta chain) comes out of a study of blood T cell repertoires in COVID-19. This table comes from immunoSEQ multiplex PCR, and its TCRdb copy is limited to in-frame clones, with some not included. The table records over 60,000 clones, roughly 85% of them present only once. V was cut by 5 bases and J by 4 bases, with 12 bases left in between. Germline V CDR1 and CDR2: GTSNPN, SVGIG (reference sequence). This CDR3 has 13 residues. This TCR came from a man aged 40-49 years with acute or convalescent COVID-19. Specimen: peripheral blood. The V and J genes are TRBV30 and TRBJ1-5, with D perhaps TRBD1 (6 bases). CDR3 sequence (DNA): TGTGCCTGGGAACAGGGTTGGAATCAGCCCCAGCATTTT. As protein: CAWEQGWNQPQHF. Together with reference TRBV30 and TRBJ1-5, the CDR3 gives the full variable domain: SQTIHQWPATLVQPVGSPLSLECTVEGTSNPNLYWYRQAAGRGLQLLFYSVGIGQISSEVPQNLSASRPQDRQFILSSKKLLLSDSGFYLCAWEQGWNQPQHFGDGTRLSIL.